These 25 T cell receptor beta chains came from one sample sequenced in a study of blood T cell repertoires in COVID-19. This table comes from immunoSEQ multiplex PCR, and its TCRdb copy is limited to in-frame clones, with some not included. The sample lists 150,000 to 200,000 clones; around nine tenths were seen once. Sample: peripheral blood. The origin of the receptors is an older man with acute or convalescent COVID-19.

V gene TRBV13 combines with J gene TRBJ2-2, with 8 bases lining up with TRBD1. Germline trimming cut 6 bases from V and 3 bases from J; bases unmatched to any gene: 6. Germline CDR1 is PRHDT and CDR2 is FYEKMQ (reference sequence). CDR3 length: 15 amino acids. The CDR3 sequence is CASSPTGGHTGELFF. CDR3 nucleotide sequence: TGTGCCAGCAGTCCTACAGGGGGGCACACCGGGGAGCTGTTTTTT.

This sequence joins TRBV5-1 and TRBJ2-1, with D possibly matching TRBD2 (6 bases). Germline lookup yields CDR1 SGHRS and CDR2 YFSETQ. The CDR3 has 16 amino acids. Between the trimmed V and J ends, which lost 4 bases and 3 bases, there was a span of 17 bases. CDR3 coding DNA: TGCGCCAGCAGCAGGTCCACAACGGGAGTCTACAATGAGCAGTTCTTC. It codes for CASSRSTTGVYNEQFF.

The V call is TRBV6-7, the J call TRBJ2-1, with TRBD2 matching over 14 bases. TRBV6-7 is an ORF, with its function uncertain. With 0 bases clipped from V and 5 bases from J, the junction kept 9 bases outside the gene matches. The CDR3 is 19 amino acids. CDR3 DNA sequence: TGTGCCAGCAGTTACTCGAGAAGGCGACTAGCGGGGGGGGACAATGAGCAGTTCTTC. Its translation: CASSYSRRRLAGGDNEQFF.

This clone was recorded once. The J gene is TRBJ2-7, the V gene TRBV7-2; D may be TRBD1 (5 bases). V dropped 1 base and J dropped 2 bases, with 12 bases sitting between them. CDR3 size: 15 residues. Germline CDR1 is SGHTA and CDR2 is FQGNSA. This CDR3 reads CASSLGAGSPYEQYF. DNA for the CDR3: TGTGCCAGCAGCTTAGGTGCAGGGTCCCCCTACGAGCAGTACTTC.

This chain connects TRBV15 to TRBJ2-5; the match to TRBD2 covers 8 bases. Germline lookup yields CDR1 LNHNV and CDR2 YYDKDF (reference sequence). V dropped 3 bases and J dropped 3; count of bases not matched to a gene: 9. The CDR3 consists of 16 residues. In nucleotides, the CDR3 is TGTGCCACCAGCAGGGAACGGGGAGCGGGGGAAGAGACCCAGTACTTC. It yields the protein CATSRERGAGEETQYF.

The rearrangement uses TRBV7-9 and TRBJ2-7, with D possibly being TRBD1 (6 bases). V lost 3 bases, J lost 2 bases, and 11 bases lay in between. The CDR3 covers 14 residues. Germline V CDR1 and CDR2: SEHNR, FQNEAQ (reference sequence). The CDR3 reads CASSFGEGAYEQYF. The DNA for the CDR3 is TGTGCCAGCAGCTTCGGAGAGGGGGCCTACGAGCAGTACTTC.

The rearrangement links TRBV5-1 to TRBJ2-3; 14 nucleotides line up with TRBD2. Trimming took 2 bases from V and 2 from J; bases not matched to a gene: 10. CDR1 SGHRS and CDR2 YFSETQ come from the germline V gene. The length of the CDR3 is 19 residues. The CDR3 reads CASSFVGLAGGTFTDTQYF. CDR3 nucleotides: TGCGCCAGCAGCTTCGTTGGACTAGCGGGAGGTACATTCACAGATACGCAGTATTTT.

J is TRBJ1-2 and V is TRBV5-8, with 9 bases identical to TRBD1. The CDR3 has 13 residues. Trimming at V came to 2 bases and at J to 5 bases, leaving 1 base not matched to a gene. Germline V gene sequence: CDR1 SGHTS, CDR2 YDEGEE. CDR3 bases: TGTGCCAGCAGCTTCGACAGGGGGTATGGCTACACCTTC. Translating it yields CASSFDRGYGYTF.

The chain carries TRBV19 and TRBJ1-2, with 7 bases that match TRBD1. Trimming removed 7 bases from V and 3 bases from J; junction bases left unmatched: 8. Germline lookup yields CDR1 LNHDA and CDR2 SQIVND (reference sequence). This CDR3 is 14 amino acids long. Here the CDR3 reads CASTGQRSHYGYTF. The CDR3 DNA is TGTGCCAGTACGGGACAGCGAAGTCACTATGGCTACACCTTC.

The V call is TRBV3-1 (or the pseudogene TRBV3-2), the J call TRBJ2-1; 7 nucleotides agree with TRBD2. The J segment lost 5 bases and the V segment lost 4 bases, leaving 2 bases of the junction unmatched. Germline lookup yields CDR1 LGHDT and CDR2 YNNKEL (reference sequence). CDR3 size: 13 residues. CDR3 nucleotide sequence: TGTGCCAGCAGCCGGGACTATGACAATGAGCAGTTCTTC. As protein: CASSRDYDNEQFF.

The chain uses TRBV6-2 or TRBV6-3 and TRBJ2-3; TRBD2 is a possible D gene (6 bases). The ends were cut back, 6 bases at V and 2 bases at J, with 15 bases in the middle. Germline CDR1 is MNHEY and CDR2 is SVGEGT. This CDR3 comprises 15 residues. The CDR3 is CASSPGGAYTDTQYF. The CDR3 DNA follows: TGTGCCAGCAGCCCCGGCGGGGCCTACACAGATACGCAGTATTTT.

The gene calls are TRBV28 and TRBJ1-2, with D possibly TRBD1 on 5 matching bases. V dropped 6 bases and J dropped 4 bases, with 12 bases sitting between them. The CDR3 consists of 13 residues. Germline loops: CDR1 MDHEN, CDR2 SYDVKM. Here the CDR3 DNA reads TGTGCCAGCAGGACCCGGGGGATCTATGGCTACACCTTC. Protein product: CASRTRGIYGYTF.

The rearrangement uses TRBV6-2 or TRBV6-3 and TRBJ2-1; 11 bases are shared with TRBD2. J was trimmed by 4 bases and V by 2 bases; bases with no gene match: 4. Germline-derived CDR1 and CDR2 are MNHEY and SVGEGT. The CDR3 runs 16 residues. Written as DNA, the CDR3 is TGTGCCAGCAGTTACGATAGCGGGAGGGCTTACAATGAGCAGTTCTTC. This translates into CASSYDSGRAYNEQFF.

The V gene is TRBV20-1, the J gene TRBJ1-5; unclear D gene. The V end was cut by 3 bases, the J end by 0 bases, with 12 bases between. The CDR3 runs 15 residues. CDR1 is DFQATT, CDR2 SNEGSKA, per germline (reference sequence). The CDR3, as DNA: TGCAGTGCTAGTTCCGACAATTATAGCAATCAGCCCCAGCATTTT. Translating gives CSASSDNYSNQPQHF.

The rearrangement joins TRBV2 to TRBJ2-7; 10 bases line up with TRBD2. CDR1 SNHLY and CDR2 FYNNEI come from the germline V gene. The CDR3 covers 16 residues. J lost 3 bases, V lost 3 bases, and 8 bases had no gene match. CDR3 sequence reads: CASSDEGRTSGYEQYF. CDR3 bases: TGTGCCAGCAGTGACGAGGGGAGGACTAGCGGCTACGAGCAGTACTTC.

The sample holds a few counts of this clone. The chain joins TRBV7-8 to TRBJ2-7, with a weak D call TRBD2 (6 bases). Deletions cut 2 bases from V and 2 bases from J, with 10 bases between. The CDR3 length is 14 residues. CDR1 SGHVS and CDR2 FQNEAQ come from the germline V gene. The CDR3 nucleotides are TGTGCCAGCAGCTTACGGGGACTTACCTACGAGCAGTACTTC. This encodes CASSLRGLTYEQYF.

The V gene is TRBV29-1, the J gene TRBJ1-1; D is possibly TRBD1 (6 bases). Germline CDR1 is SQVTM and CDR2 is ANQGSEA. V shed 1 base and J shed 6 bases, with 12 bases lying between them. The CDR3 has 13 residues. The CDR3 protein is CSVEANRAAEAFF. In DNA form, the CDR3 reads TGCAGCGTTGAAGCGAACAGGGCCGCTGAAGCTTTCTTT. The full variable domain, in which reference TRBV29-1 and TRBJ1-1 provide the parts outside the CDR3, is SAVISQKPSRDICQRGTSLTIQCQVDSQVTMMFWYRQQPGQSLTLIATANQGSEATYESGFVIDKFPISRPNLTFSTLTVSNMSPEDSSIYLCSVEANRAAEAFFGQGTRLTVV.

The rearrangement joins TRBV6-5 to TRBJ2-7, with D uncertain. The V gene's germline CDR1 is MNHEY and CDR2 SVGAGI. V dropped 5 bases and J dropped 4 bases, with 9 bases sitting between them. This CDR3 has 12 amino acids. The CDR3 here is CASSKLRYEQYF. In DNA form, the CDR3 reads TGTGCCAGCAGTAAGCTCCGATACGAGCAGTACTTC.

This clone was seen many times. This rearrangement joins TRBV11-2 to TRBJ2-2, with TRBD1 as a possible D gene (6 bases). The CDR3 has 15 amino acids. Trimming cost V 5 bases and J 4 bases, with 14 bases left between them. Germline loops: CDR1 SGHAT, CDR2 FQNNGV. DNA for the CDR3: TGTGCCAGCAGCCTACTACAGGGCAGCACCGGGGAGCTGTTTTTT. It yields the protein CASSLLQGSTGELFF.

With regard to this clone: Other DNA sequences within the sample encode an identical CDR3. The J gene is TRBJ1-6, the V gene TRBV9; TRBD1 agrees at 8 bases. Per the germline V gene, CDR1 is SGDLS and CDR2 is YYNGEE. V dropped 4 bases and J dropped 7; count of bases not matched to a gene: 4. The CDR3 consists of 14 residues. The CDR3 reads CASSLGQGNSPLHF. CDR3 DNA sequence: TGTGCCAGCAGCCTTGGACAGGGAAATTCACCCCTCCACTTT.

This chain connects TRBV9 to TRBJ2-3, with a tentative D call TRBD1 (6 bases). Trimming removed 0 bases from V and 7 bases from J, with 18 bases in between. The CDR3 sequence is 16 residues long. Germline V gene lookup returns CDR1 SGDLS and CDR2 YYNGEE. This chain's CDR3 is CASSVGVGATQNTQYF. CDR3 in DNA: TGTGCCAGCAGCGTAGGGGTGGGGGCAACACAGAATACGCAGTATTTT.

The chain joins TRBV5-1 to TRBJ1-3; 7 bases align to TRBD1. The V and J ends lost 4 bases and 2 bases, in that order; junction bases with no gene match: 6. The CDR3 runs 15 residues. In germline, CDR1 is SGHRS, CDR2 YFSETQ. This CDR3 is CASSPDRVTGNTIYF. DNA for the CDR3: TGCGCCAGCAGCCCTGACAGGGTTACTGGAAACACCATATATTTT.

The chain employs TRBV28 and TRBJ2-7; TRBD2 is a possible D gene (6 bases). This CDR3 has 14 residues. Germline V gene lookup returns CDR1 MDHEN and CDR2 SYDVKM. V lost 3 bases to trimming and J lost 6 bases, with 15 bases between them. The CDR3 bases are TGTGCCAGCAGTTTGTGGGAGGAGTGGAGCGAGCAGTACTTC. Amino acid sequence: CASSLWEEWSEQYF.

The CDR3, as DNA: TGCGCCAGCAGCTTACCTAGCGGCGCGAACACCGGGGAGCTGTTTTTT. It specifies CASSLPSGANTGELFF. V is TRBV5-1 and J is TRBJ2-2, with 7 bases lining up with TRBD2. Per germline, CDR1 SGHRS and CDR2 YFSETQ. The CDR3 totals 16 residues. Trimming cost V 2 bases and J 0 bases; bases outside gene matches: 4.

The V call is TRBV7-2, the J call TRBJ2-5; maybe TRBD2 (6 bases). The germline gives CDR1 SGHTA, CDR2 FQGNSA. The V end lost 5 bases, the J end lost 0 bases, and 13 bases lay between the germline ends. The CDR3 totals 15 residues. This CDR3 reads CASSATSLYQETQYF. The CDR3 nucleotides read TGTGCCAGCAGCGCAACTAGCTTGTACCAAGAGACCCAGTACTTC.